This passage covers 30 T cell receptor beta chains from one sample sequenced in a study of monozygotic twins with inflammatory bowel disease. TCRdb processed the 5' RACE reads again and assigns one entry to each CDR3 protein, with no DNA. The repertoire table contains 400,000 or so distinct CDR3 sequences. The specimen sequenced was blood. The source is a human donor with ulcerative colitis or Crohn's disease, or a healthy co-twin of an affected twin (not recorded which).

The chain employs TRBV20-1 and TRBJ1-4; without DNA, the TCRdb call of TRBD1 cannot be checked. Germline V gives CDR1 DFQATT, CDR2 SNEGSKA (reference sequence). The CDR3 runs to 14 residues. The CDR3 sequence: CSASRGADNEKLFF.

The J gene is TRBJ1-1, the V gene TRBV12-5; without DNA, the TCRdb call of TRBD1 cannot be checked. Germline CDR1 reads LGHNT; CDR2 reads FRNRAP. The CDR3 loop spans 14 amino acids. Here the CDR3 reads CASGSPGQYTEAFF.

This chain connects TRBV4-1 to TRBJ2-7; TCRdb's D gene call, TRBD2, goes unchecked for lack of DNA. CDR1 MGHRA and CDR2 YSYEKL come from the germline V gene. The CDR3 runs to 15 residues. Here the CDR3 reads CASSQEERGAYEQYF.

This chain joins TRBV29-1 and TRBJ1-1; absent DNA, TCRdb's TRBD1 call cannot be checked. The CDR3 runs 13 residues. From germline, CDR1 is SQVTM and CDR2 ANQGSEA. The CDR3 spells CSVEDLGDSEAFF.

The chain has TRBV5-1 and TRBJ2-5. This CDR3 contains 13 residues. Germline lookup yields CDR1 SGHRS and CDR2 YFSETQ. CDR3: CASSLDQQETQYF.

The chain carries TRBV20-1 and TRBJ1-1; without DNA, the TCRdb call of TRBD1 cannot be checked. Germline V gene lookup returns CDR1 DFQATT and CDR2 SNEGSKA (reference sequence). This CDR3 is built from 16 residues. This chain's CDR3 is CSASGIGKRYNTEAFF.

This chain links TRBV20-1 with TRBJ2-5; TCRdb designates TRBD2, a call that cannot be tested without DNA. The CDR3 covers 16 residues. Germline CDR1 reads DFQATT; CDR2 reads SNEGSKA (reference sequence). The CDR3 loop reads CSARDWSSGVTKTQYF.

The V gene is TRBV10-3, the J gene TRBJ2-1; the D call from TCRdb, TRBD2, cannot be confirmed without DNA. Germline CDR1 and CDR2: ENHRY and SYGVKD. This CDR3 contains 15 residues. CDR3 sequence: CAISASGGAYDEQFF.

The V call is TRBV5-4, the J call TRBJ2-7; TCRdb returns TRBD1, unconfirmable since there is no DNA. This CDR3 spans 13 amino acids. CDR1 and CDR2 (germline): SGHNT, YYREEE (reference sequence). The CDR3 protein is CASSRDREYEQYF. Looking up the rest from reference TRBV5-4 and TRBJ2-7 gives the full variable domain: ETGVTQSPTHLIKTRGQQVTLRCSSQSGHNTVSWYQQALGQGPQFIFQYYREEENGRGNFPPRFSGLQFPNYSSELNVNALELDDSALYLCASSRDREYEQYFGPGTRLTVT.

The CDR3 sequence: CASSQGDRGARLFF. V gene TRBV4-1 combines with J gene TRBJ1-4; as DNA is missing, the TRBD1 call by TCRdb cannot be tested. The CDR3 is 14 amino acids. Germline lookup yields CDR1 MGHRA and CDR2 YSYEKL.

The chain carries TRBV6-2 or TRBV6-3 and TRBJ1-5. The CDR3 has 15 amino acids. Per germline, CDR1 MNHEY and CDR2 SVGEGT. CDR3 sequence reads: CASSFLEGRNQPQHF.

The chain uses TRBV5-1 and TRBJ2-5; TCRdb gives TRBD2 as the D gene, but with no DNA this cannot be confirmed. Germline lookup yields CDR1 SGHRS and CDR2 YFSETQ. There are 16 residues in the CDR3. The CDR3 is CASSVGLAGGQETQYF.

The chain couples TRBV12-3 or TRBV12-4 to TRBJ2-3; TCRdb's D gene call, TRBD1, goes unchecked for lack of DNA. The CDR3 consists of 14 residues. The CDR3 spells CASSFLRGSDTQYF.

The CDR3 region is CASSAGDRQNTEAFF. This sequence joins TRBV7-6 and TRBJ1-1; TCRdb's assignment of TRBD1 cannot be checked, as there is no DNA. Germline V gives CDR1 SGHVS, CDR2 FNYEAQ. The CDR3 has 15 amino acids.

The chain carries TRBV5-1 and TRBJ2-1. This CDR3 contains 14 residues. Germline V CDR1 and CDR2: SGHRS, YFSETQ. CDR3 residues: CASRVSYSYNEQFF.

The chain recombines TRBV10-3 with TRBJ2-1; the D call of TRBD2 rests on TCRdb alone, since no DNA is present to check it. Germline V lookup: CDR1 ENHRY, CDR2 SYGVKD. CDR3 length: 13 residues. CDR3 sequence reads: CAARDSNVNEQFF.

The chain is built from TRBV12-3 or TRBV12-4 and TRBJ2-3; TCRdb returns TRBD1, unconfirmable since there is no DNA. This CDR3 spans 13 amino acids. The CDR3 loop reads CASRGQGKDTQYF.

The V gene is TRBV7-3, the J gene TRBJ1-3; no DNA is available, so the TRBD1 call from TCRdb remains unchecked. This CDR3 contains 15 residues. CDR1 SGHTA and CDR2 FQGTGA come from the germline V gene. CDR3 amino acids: CASSLIGGASDTIYF.

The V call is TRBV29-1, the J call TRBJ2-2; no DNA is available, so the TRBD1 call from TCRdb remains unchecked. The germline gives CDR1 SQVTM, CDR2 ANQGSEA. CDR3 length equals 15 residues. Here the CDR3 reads CSVRMGRAHDGELFF.

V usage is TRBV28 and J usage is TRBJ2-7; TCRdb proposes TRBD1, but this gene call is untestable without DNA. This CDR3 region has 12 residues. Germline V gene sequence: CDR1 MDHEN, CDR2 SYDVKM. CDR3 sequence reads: CASSTQGGEQYF.

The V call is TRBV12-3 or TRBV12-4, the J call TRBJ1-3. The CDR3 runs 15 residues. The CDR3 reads CASSPDGLSGNTIYF.

CDR3 residues: CASSQDTAFSGNTIYF. The chain combines TRBV4-2 with TRBJ1-3. The CDR3 totals 16 residues. The germline CDR1 and CDR2 sequences are LGHNA and YNFKEQ.

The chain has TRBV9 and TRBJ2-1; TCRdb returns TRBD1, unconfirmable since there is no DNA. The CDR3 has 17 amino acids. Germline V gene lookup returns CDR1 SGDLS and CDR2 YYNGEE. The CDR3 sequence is CASSTHLLGQGSSEQFF.

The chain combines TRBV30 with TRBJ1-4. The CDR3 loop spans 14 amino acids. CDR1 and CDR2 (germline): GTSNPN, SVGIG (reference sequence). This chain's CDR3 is CASEASTTNEKLFF.

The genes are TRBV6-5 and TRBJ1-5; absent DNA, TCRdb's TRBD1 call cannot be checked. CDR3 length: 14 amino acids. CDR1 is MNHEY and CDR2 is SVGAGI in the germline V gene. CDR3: CASSSSRGPQPQHF.

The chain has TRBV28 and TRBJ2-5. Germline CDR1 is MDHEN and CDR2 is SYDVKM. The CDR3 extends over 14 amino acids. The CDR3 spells CASTGNEWGETQYF.

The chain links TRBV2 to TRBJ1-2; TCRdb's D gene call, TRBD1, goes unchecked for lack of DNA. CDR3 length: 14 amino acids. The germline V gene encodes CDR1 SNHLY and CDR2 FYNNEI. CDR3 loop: CASGLITGVDGYTF.

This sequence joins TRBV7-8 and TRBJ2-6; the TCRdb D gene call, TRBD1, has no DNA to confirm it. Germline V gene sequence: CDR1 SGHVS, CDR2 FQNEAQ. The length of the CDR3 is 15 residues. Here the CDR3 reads CASSSNRAGANVLTF.

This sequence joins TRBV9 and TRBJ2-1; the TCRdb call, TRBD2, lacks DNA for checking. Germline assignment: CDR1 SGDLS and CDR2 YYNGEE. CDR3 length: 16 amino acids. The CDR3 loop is CASSVAFRPGLTEQFF. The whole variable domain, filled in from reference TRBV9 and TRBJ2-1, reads DSGVTQTPKHLITATGQRVTLRCSPRSGDLSVYWYQQSLDQGLQFLIQYYNGEERAKGNILERFSAQQFPDLHSELNLSSLELGDSALYFCASSVAFRPGLTEQFFGPGTRLTVL.

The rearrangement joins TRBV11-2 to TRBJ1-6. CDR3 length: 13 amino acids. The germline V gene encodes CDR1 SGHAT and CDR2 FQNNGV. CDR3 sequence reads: CASSFLSDSPLHF.